The entry below describes one T cell receptor beta chain. Its antigen remains unidentified. No much larger clone is present one base from it, and per-base qualities are unavailable. This entry comes from a study of regulatory T cells in long-lasting Graves disease (dated by TCRdb to about 2021). Context from the whole study: Persistent Graves' disease was defined as persistently positive TSH receptor autoantibodies together with antithyroid drug treatment for over 5 years. In the clinical cohort, patients with persistent Graves' disease had used antithyroid drugs for an average of roughly ten years. A total of roughly 35 samples were covered by TCR sequencing, comprising roughly 13 persistent and around 20 newly diagnosed Graves' disease patients. The study took place in China and was registered as a clinical trial. Peripheral blood TCR sequencing and RNA sequencing compared persistent Graves' disease patients with newly diagnosed Graves' disease patients. The full study reports these points: Only peripheral blood was studied, because thyroid tissue, the primary lesion, was inaccessible. Patients with persistent disease shared more public clonotypes (under 3,000) than newly diagnosed patients did (approximately 1,000). Only the TCR beta chain was sequenced and analyzed. Compared with newly diagnosed patients, persistent Graves' disease patients had lower TCR Shannon entropy and fewer highly expanded clones, which suggests clonal expansion. The authors noted that the small sample size was a limitation that may lower accuracy. Persistent disease showed preferential use of TRBV28, TRBJ1-2 and TRBJ2-5, whereas newly diagnosed disease favored TRBV20-1 and TRBJ2-1.

The CDR3, from cysteine to phenylalanine, totals 13 residues. Only the CDR3 portion is preserved as DNA: 39 bases, with reading frame beginning at the first base. The germline V gene encodes CDR1 LNHDA and CDR2 SQIVND (reference sequence). The germline V and J ends show losses of 7 bases and 4 bases respectively, and no gene match explains 6 bases of the junction. Library preparation employed multiplex PCR. Sequencing relied on an Illumina HiSeq 4000. iRepertoire HTBI primers and Arm-PCR amplification of CDR3 regions were used to construct TCR beta libraries. Gel purification was performed on PCR products prior to sequencing. The study's own analysis went as follows. Across samples, about 64 TRBV and roughly 13 TRBJ segments were identified and used for gene usage analysis of CDR3 amino acid clonotypes. Filtered high-quality paired reads were merged into contigs using COPE and FqMerger. BLAST was used to align contigs to the IMGT TRBV, TRBD and TRBJ reference genes, and CDR3 was defined following IMGT. Clonotypes above 0.1% frequency were classified as highly expanded clones. Shannon entropy was used to measure repertoire diversity, and the Gini coefficient was used to measure V-J evenness. A clonotype found in more than one individual was treated as public. TCRdb trimmed public reads at Q25 via fastp, called clones via MiXCR and kept in-frame beta chains. Records with the same CDR3 protein are collapsed into one entry carrying the most frequent genes and DNA. The V and J calls reflect TCRdb's pipeline rather than the authors' work. This sample lists about half a million distinct CDR3 sequences; 20% to 25% were detected once. The ten largest clones represent roughly 14% of the sample.

What this sample's time point label stands for: persistent/refractory GD, antithyroid drugs over 5 years with positive TRAb. RNA was extracted from PBMCs in TRIzol for both TCR sequencing and RNA sequencing. Graves' disease was diagnosed according to American Thyroid Association guidelines. The patients came from an endocrinology department in Xi'an, China. Each patient gave about 8.1 milliliters of peripheral blood, collected in an EDTA anticoagulant tube. Ficoll Paque Plus density gradient separation was used to isolate PBMCs, and no further T cell sorting was done. RNA quality was checked with an Agilent 2100 Bioanalyzer and agarose gel, and concentration with a NanoDrop 2000.

This clonotype was obtained from a female donor with Graves disease. This chain joins TRBV19 to TRBJ2-7, and 8 junctional nucleotides match TRBD1. Source: peripheral blood mononuclear cells (PBMCs), taken when the disease was refractory, from a patient treated with antithyroid drugs. The sequenced DNA is TGTGCCAGTAACCCAGGGGGCGGTTACGAGCAGTACTTC. This gives the protein CASNPGGGYEQYF.